This is a list of T cell receptor beta chains from one sample in a study of PD-1 blockade in classical Hodgkin lymphoma. Assay used: immunoSEQ multiplex PCR; TCRdb lists only in-frame clones, some missing. The data contain 9,000 to 13,000 clones, roughly three quarters of them singletons. The sample here was peripheral blood mononuclear cells (PBMCs), taken at baseline. Receptors originate from a human donor with classical Hodgkin lymphoma. Each CDR3 is given with its conserved first and last residue. D genes are given only for firm matches. Clone size, where shown, is once, few, many, or a class for clones that have expanded.

D | size | J | V | DNA | CDR3
. | few | TRBJ1-5 | TRBV6-5 | TGTGCCAGCCGCCCGGGGCGTGATCAGCCCCAGCATTTT | CASRPGRDQPQHF
TRBD2 | once | TRBJ2-2 | TRBV5-1 | TGCGCCAGCAGCTCCGGTGGACTAGGGGACACCGGGGAGCTGTTTTTT | CASSSGGLGDTGELFF
. | . | TRBJ2-1 | TRBV7-9 | TGTGCCAGCAGCTTAGGACTATCTCATGAGCAGTTCTTC | CASSLGLSHEQFF
TRBD2 | hyperexpanded | TRBJ2-7 | TRBV5-4 | TGTGCCAGCAGCTTGATGGCTAGCGGGCTCGTCTACGAGCAGTACTTC | CASSLMASGLVYEQYF
. | . | TRBJ1-4 | TRBV19 | TGTGCCAGTAGTATACCGGCGGTGGGGAAACTGTTTTTT | CASSIPAVGKLFF
TRBD1 | . | TRBJ2-3 | TRBV28 | TGTGCCAGCAGATCAGGGGGCCCATTCAGTGGTCGCACAGATACGCAGTATTTT | CASRSGGPFSGRTDTQYF
. | . | TRBJ1-2 | TRBV6-5 | TGTGCCAGCGAGAGTGCAAACTATGGCTACACCTTC | CASESANYGYTF
. | few | TRBJ2-1 | TRBV27 | TGTGCCAGCAGTTTACAGGGGACCTCCTACAATGAGCAGTTCTTC | CASSLQGTSYNEQFF
. | . | TRBJ2-7 | TRBV13 | TGTGCCAGCAGCTTAGGGGGTACCTACGAGCAGTACTTC | CASSLGGTYEQYF
TRBD1 | few | TRBJ2-7 | TRBV27 | TGTGCCAGCAGATCAATCCGGGACAGGGGGTTCCTGAGCGAGCAGTACTTC | CASRSIRDRGFLSEQYF
TRBD1 | . | TRBJ2-2 | TRBV5-5 | TGTGCCAGCAGCTTGGACAGGGGTACCGGGGAGCTGTTTTTT | CASSLDRGTGELFF
. | . | TRBJ2-2 | TRBV5-1 | TGCGCCAGTGCCTTAGGTCACCTAGCCGCCGGGGAGCTGTTTTTT | CASALGHLAAGELFF
. | . | TRBJ2-1 | TRBV19 | TGTGCCAGTAGTATTTACAGGTCTCCCTACAATGAGCAGTTCTTC | CASSIYRSPYNEQFF
. | . | TRBJ2-7 | TRBV7-9 | TGTGCCAGCGGTAAGACCTACGAGCAGTACTTC | CASGKTYEQYF
. | . | TRBJ1-1 | TRBV4-2 | TGTGCCAGCAGCCAAGAGGGGTACACTGAAGCTTTCTTT | CASSQEGYTEAFF
TRBD2 | . | TRBJ2-1 | TRBV28 | TGTGCCAGCAGACCGCTCGGACTAGCGGGAGTAGGTGAGCAGTTCTTC | CASRPLGLAGVGEQFF
. | . | TRBJ1-1 | TRBV10-2 | TGCGCCAGCAGTGAATCGGATAACACTGAAGCTTTCTTT | CASSESDNTEAFF
. | . | TRBJ2-7 | TRBV4-1 | TGCGCCAGCAGCGCGGGTTTACTCCGGTACGAGCAGTACTTC | CASSAGLLRYEQYF
TRBD1 | . | TRBJ1-1 | TRBV6-5 | TGTGCCAGCAGGGAGACAGGGATGAACACTGAAGCTTTCTTT | CASRETGMNTEAFF
. | . | TRBJ2-3 | TRBV7-9 | TGTGCCAGCAGCTTAGAATCGGGGAGTAATACGCAGTATTTT | CASSLESGSNTQYF
. | . | TRBJ2-5 | TRBV7-9 | TGTGCCAGCAGCCCTCCGGGAACAGGGGAGACCCAGTACTTC | CASSPPGTGETQYF
. | . | TRBJ2-7 | TRBV6-1 | TGTGCCAGGACAAGGACAGACTTCCCCCACGAGCAGTACTTC | CARTRTDFPHEQYF
TRBD2 | . | TRBJ2-2 | TRBV2 | TGTGCCAGCAGTGCATTACCGGGACTAGCGGGAGGCAGGGACACCGGGGAGCTGTTTTTT | CASSALPGLAGGRDTGELFF
. | . | TRBJ2-7 | TRBV4-2 | TGTGCCAGCAGCCCCCCGAGAGTGACCTACGAGCAGTACTTC | CASSPPRVTYEQYF
TRBD1 | . | TRBJ2-7 | TRBV5-1 | TGCGCCAGCAGCTTGACTGCCACAGGGGGCTCCTACGAGCAGTACTTC | CASSLTATGGSYEQYF
TRBD1 | . | TRBJ2-7 | TRBV11-2 | TGTGCCAGCAGCTCCCAGGGCAGGGGGCCCCGTTACGAGCAGTACTTC | CASSSQGRGPRYEQYF
TRBD1 | . | TRBJ2-5 | TRBV19 | TGTGCCAGTAGTATAGTATGGGGACAGGGCCCCCAAGAGACCCAGTACTTC | CASSIVWGQGPQETQYF
. | . | TRBJ2-5 | TRBV6-6 | TGTGCCAGCAAATACAGGGACTTACAAGAGACCCAGTACTTC | CASKYRDLQETQYF
TRBD2 | . | TRBJ2-1 | TRBV9 | TGTGCCAGCAGCGCTGGACTAGCGGGAGGGCCTGGGTGGGATGAGCAGTTCTTC | CASSAGLAGGPGWDEQFF
TRBD1 | . | TRBJ2-1 | TRBV29-1 | TGCAGCGTTGAAATTATACAGGGGAATGAGCAGTTCTTC | CSVEIIQGNEQFF
. | . | TRBJ2-7 | TRBV7-8 | TGTGCCAGCAGCTTAGTAGGTACTAGCTCCTACGAGCAGTACTTC | CASSLVGTSSYEQYF
TRBD1 | . | TRBJ1-1 | TRBV11-2 | TGTGCCAGCAGCTTTGGGACAGGGATTGTAGCTTTCTTT | CASSFGTGIVAFF
. | few | TRBJ2-7 | TRBV5-1 | TGCGCCAGCAGCTCCCCTCCGGGGTCCACCAACGAGCAGTACTTC | CASSSPPGSTNEQYF
. | few | TRBJ2-2 | TRBV15 | TGTGCCACCAGCAGAGGCAGCACCACCGGGGAGCTGTTTTTT | CATSRGSTTGELFF
. | . | TRBJ2-1 | TRBV6-1 | TGTGCCAGCACCCGGACGGTGTACAATGAGCAGTTCTTC | CASTRTVYNEQFF
TRBD1 | . | TRBJ2-5 | TRBV15 | TGTGCCACCATGCAGGGGGCTGGTGAGACCCAGTACTTC | CATMQGAGETQYF
TRBD2 | . | TRBJ2-7 | TRBV29-1 | TGCAGCGTTGATGGCGGGAGTGGCGAGCAGTACTTC | CSVDGGSGEQYF
TRBD1 | . | TRBJ2-3 | TRBV6-5 | TGTGCCAGCAGCCGGGACAGGGATTTGAATACGCAGTATTTT | CASSRDRDLNTQYF
TRBD2 | . | TRBJ2-7 | TRBV25-1 | TGTGCCAGCAGTTTTCAGGCAAGACTAGCGGGACACTACGAGCAGTACTTC | CASSFQARLAGHYEQYF
TRBD2 | . | TRBJ2-1 | TRBV28 | TGTGCCAGCAGTTCCGGACTAGCTGTTAATGAGCAGTTCTTC | CASSSGLAVNEQFF
TRBD1 | . | TRBJ1-5 | TRBV6-6 | TGTGCCAGCAGTTACCATCCAGGGGGCGAGCAGCCCCAGCATTTT | CASSYHPGGEQPQHF
TRBD1 | . | TRBJ1-1 | TRBV11-1 | TGTGCCAGCAGCCCGGGGACAGGGTCATTGGCTTTCTTT | CASSPGTGSLAFF
TRBD1 | . | TRBJ1-1 | TRBV7-8 | TGTGCCAGCAGCTTAGGGGACAGGGGCACTGAAGCTTTCTTT | CASSLGDRGTEAFF
. | . | TRBJ1-1 | TRBV5-1 | TGCGCCAGCAGCTTGGACGGAAACCAGAACACTGAAGCTTTCTTT | CASSLDGNQNTEAFF
TRBD2 | few | TRBJ2-7 | TRBV7-9 | TGTGCCAGCAGCTTAGGCCTAGCGGTTAGCTCCTACGAGCAGTACTTC | CASSLGLAVSSYEQYF
. | . | TRBJ1-1 | TRBV5-1 | TGCGCCAGCAGCTTGGTGAGCACTGAAGCTTTCTTT | CASSLVSTEAFF
. | . | TRBJ2-7 | TRBV6-5 | TGTGCCAGCAGTTACGGCTGGGGGGAGTACGAGCAGTACTTC | CASSYGWGEYEQYF
. | medium-sized | TRBJ1-2 | TRBV6-5 | TGTGCCAGCAGTAAGACGGTGAATGGGGGCTACACCTTC | CASSKTVNGGYTF
. | . | TRBJ1-5 | TRBV19 | TGTGCCAGTAGTATGGGCGTGCAAAGGGCAAATCAGCCCCAGCATTTT | CASSMGVQRANQPQHF
TRBD1 | few | TRBJ2-2 | TRBV18 | TGTGCCAGCTCAAGGGGACAGTCTACCGGGGAGCTGTTTTTT | CASSRGQSTGELFF
TRBD2 | . | TRBJ2-1 | TRBV7-6 | TGTGCCAGCAGCCCGAAAGCGGGAGTGACTTCGGGGTACAATGAGCAGTTCTTC | CASSPKAGVTSGYNEQFF
. | . | TRBJ1-1 | TRBV7-2 | TGTGCCAGCAGCTTAGGGGTCAGGGGATGGGCTTTCTTT | CASSLGVRGWAFF
. | . | TRBJ2-5 | TRBV6-1 | TGTGCCAGCAACATCCGGGGGCGGTTAACAGAGACCCAGTACTTC | CASNIRGRLTETQYF
TRBD2 | . | TRBJ2-1 | TRBV5-8 | TGTGCCAGCAGCGTTATGGGACTAGCGGGAGTTAGGGGGAAAAATGAGCAGTTCTTC | CASSVMGLAGVRGKNEQFF
TRBD2 | . | TRBJ2-7 | TRBV5-4 | TGTGCCAGCAGCTTGGAGACTAGCGGAACCTACGAGCAGTACTTC | CASSLETSGTYEQYF
. | . | TRBJ1-1 | TRBV27 | TGTGCCAGCAGTTTATCGGGGGGGCTGAACACTGAAGCTTTCTTT | CASSLSGGLNTEAFF
. | medium-sized | TRBJ2-7 | TRBV2 | TGTGCCAGCATCAGCCGGGATAGTTACGAGCAGTACTTC | CASISRDSYEQYF
TRBD1 | once | TRBJ1-4 | TRBV11-2 | TGTGCCAGCAGCGTCCCGGGACAGGGGGATGAAAAACTGTTTTTT | CASSVPGQGDEKLFF
. | . | TRBJ2-5 | TRBV7-9 | TGTGCCAGCAGCTTAGGACAGCGGGACCAAGAGACCCAGTACTTC | CASSLGQRDQETQYF
TRBD2 | . | TRBJ2-7 | TRBV29-1 | TGCAGCGTGGGCGGGGGTAGCCAGGAGCAGTACTTC | CSVGGGSQEQYF